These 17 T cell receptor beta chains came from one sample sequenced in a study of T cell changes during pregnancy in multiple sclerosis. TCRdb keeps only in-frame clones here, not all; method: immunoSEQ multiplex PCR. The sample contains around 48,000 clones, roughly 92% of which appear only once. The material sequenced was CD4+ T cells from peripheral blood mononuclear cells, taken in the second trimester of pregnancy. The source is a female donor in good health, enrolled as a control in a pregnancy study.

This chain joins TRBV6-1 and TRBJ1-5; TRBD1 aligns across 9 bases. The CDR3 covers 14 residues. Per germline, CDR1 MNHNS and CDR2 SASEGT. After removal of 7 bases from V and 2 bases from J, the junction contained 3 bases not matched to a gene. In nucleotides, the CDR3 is TGTGCCAGCAACTGGGACAGGGGCAATCAGCCCCAGCATTTT. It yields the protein CASNWDRGNQPQHF.

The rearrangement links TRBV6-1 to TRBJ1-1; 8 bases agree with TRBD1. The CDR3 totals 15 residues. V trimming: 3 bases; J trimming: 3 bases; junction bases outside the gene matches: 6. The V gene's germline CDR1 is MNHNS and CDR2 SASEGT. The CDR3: CASSDSGGAYTEAFF. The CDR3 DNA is TGTGCCAGCAGTGACTCAGGGGGCGCCTACACTGAAGCTTTCTTT.

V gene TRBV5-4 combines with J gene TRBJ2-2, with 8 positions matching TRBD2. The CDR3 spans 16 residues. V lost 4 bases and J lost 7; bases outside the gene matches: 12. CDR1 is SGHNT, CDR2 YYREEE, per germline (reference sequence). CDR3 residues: CASSPRDGGADGELFF. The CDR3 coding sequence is TGTGCCAGCAGCCCCCGGGACGGGGGGGCCGACGGGGAGCTGTTTTTT.

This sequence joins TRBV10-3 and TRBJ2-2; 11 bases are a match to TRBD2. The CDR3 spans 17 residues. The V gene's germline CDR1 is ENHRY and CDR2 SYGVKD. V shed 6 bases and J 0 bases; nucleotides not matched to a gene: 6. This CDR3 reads CAIRRPTSGANTGELFF. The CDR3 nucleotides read TGTGCCATCAGACGTCCGACTAGCGGGGCGAACACCGGGGAGCTGTTTTTT.

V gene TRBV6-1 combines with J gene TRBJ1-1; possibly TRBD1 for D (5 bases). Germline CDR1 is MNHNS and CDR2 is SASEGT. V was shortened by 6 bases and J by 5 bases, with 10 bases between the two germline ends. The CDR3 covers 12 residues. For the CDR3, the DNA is TGTGCCAGCAGGTTCGGGACTACTGAAGCTTTCTTT. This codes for CASRFGTTEAFF.

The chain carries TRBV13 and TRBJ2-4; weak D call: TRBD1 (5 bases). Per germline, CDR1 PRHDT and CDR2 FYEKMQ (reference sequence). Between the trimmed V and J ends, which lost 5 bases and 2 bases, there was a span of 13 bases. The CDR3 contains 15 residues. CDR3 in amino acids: CASSAYQGTKNIQYF. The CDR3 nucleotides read TGTGCCAGCAGCGCATATCAGGGAACCAAAAACATTCAGTACTTC.

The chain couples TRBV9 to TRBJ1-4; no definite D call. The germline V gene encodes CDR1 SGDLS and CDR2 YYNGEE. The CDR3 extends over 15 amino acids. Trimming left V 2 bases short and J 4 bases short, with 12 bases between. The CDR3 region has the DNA TGTGCCAGCAGCGTGGGAGGGTCGGTTAATGAAAAACTGTTTTTT. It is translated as CASSVGGSVNEKLFF.

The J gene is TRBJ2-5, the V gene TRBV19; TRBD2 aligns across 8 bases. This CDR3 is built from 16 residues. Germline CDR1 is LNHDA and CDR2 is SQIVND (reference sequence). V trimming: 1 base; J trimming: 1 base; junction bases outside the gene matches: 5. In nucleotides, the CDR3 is TGTGCCAGTAGTATAGTAGGTAGCGGGGTCCAAGAGACCCAGTACTTC. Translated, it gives CASSIVGSGVQETQYF.

CDR3 region: CASSAQGAQETQYF. CDR3 nucleotide sequence: TGTGCCAGCAGCGCACAGGGGGCGCAGGAGACCCAGTACTTC. The gene calls are TRBV7-2 and TRBJ2-5, with TRBD1 identical over 9 bases. The length of the CDR3 is 14 residues. Germline lookup yields CDR1 SGHTA and CDR2 FQGNSA. After removal of 5 bases from V and 5 bases from J, the junction contained 6 bases not matched to a gene.

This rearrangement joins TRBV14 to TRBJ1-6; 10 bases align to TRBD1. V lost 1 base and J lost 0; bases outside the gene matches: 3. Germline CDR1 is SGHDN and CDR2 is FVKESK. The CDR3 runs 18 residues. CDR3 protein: CASSQGWTGGSYNSPLHF. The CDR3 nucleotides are TGTGCCAGCAGCCAAGGTTGGACAGGGGGCTCCTATAATTCACCCCTCCACTTT. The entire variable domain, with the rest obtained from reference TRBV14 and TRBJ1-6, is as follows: EAGVTQFPSHSVIEKGQTVTLRCDPISGHDNLYWYRRVMGKEIKFLLHFVKESKQDESGMPNNRFLAERTGGTYSTLKVQPAELEDSGVYFCASSQGWTGGSYNSPLHFGNGTRLTVT.

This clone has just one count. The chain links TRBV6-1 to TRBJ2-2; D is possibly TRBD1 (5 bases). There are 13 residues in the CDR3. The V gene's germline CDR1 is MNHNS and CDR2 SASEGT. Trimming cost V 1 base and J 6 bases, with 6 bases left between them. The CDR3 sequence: CASSEVGAGELFF. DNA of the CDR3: TGTGCCAGCAGTGAAGTAGGGGCCGGGGAGCTGTTTTTT.

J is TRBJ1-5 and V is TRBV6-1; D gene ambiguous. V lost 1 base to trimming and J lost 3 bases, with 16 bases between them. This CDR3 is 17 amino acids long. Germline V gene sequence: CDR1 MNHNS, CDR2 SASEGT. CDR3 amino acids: CASSEVFEVPVNQPQHF. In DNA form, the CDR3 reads TGTGCCAGCAGTGAAGTCTTCGAGGTGCCCGTCAATCAGCCCCAGCATTTT.

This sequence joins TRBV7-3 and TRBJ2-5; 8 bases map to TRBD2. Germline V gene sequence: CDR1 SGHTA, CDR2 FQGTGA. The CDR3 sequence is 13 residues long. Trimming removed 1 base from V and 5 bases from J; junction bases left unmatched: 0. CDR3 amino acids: CASSLSGGETQYF. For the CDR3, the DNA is TGTGCCAGCAGCTTAAGCGGGGGGGAGACCCAGTACTTC.

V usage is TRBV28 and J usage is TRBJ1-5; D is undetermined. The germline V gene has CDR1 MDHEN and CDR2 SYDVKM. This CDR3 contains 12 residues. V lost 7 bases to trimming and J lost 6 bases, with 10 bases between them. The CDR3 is CASISGSQPQHF. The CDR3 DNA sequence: TGTGCCAGCATCTCGGGGAGTCAGCCCCAGCATTTT.

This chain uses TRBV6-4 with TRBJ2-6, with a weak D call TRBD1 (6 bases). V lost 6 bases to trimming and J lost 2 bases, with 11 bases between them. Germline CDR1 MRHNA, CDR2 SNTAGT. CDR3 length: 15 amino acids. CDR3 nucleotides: TGTGCCAGCAGCCCTGAGGGGGCTGGGGCCAACGTCCTGACTTTC. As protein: CASSPEGAGANVLTF.

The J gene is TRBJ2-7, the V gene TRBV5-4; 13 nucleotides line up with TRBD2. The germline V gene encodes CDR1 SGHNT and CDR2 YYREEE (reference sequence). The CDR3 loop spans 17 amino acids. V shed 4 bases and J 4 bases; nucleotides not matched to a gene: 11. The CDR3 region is CASSPGLAGKAIYEQYF. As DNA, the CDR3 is TGTGCCAGCAGCCCGGGACTAGCGGGGAAGGCGATTTACGAGCAGTACTTC.

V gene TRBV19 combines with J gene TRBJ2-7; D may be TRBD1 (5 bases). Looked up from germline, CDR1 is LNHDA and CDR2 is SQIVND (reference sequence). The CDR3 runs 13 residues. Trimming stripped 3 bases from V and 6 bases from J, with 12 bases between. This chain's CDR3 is CASSIGQAGEQYF. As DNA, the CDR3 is TGTGCCAGTAGTATTGGACAAGCCGGCGAGCAGTACTTC.